This T cell receptor (beta chain) was profiled in a study of blood T cell repertoires in COVID-19. Study summary: Acute-phase and convalescent COVID-19 samples originated in the United States, Italy and Spain. Sources were T cells, B-cell-depleted T cells, or PBMCs; the material itself was cDNA or gDNA.

The CDR3 totals 17 residues. V gave up 3 bases and J gave up 0 bases, with 15 bases separating them. Germline values: CDR1 LNHNV, CDR2 YYDKDF (reference sequence). In the original processing: Nucleated cell counts were estimated from reference gene primer amplification. This table comes from immunoSEQ multiplex PCR, and its TCRdb copy is limited to in-frame clones, with some not included. That table gives V, J and clone size, and the DNA gave D and trimming. The sample records under 95,000 clones, 70% to 90% being singletons. This sequence was found in a woman over 75 with acute or convalescent COVID-19. This chain connects TRBV15 to TRBJ1-3; D is unresolved. The source material was peripheral blood. DNA of the CDR3: TGTGCCACCAGCAGCCCCCGAATGGGGAGCTCTGGAAACACCATATATTTT. The encoded protein is CATSSPRMGSSGNTIYF.